This TCR beta chain emerged from a study of blood T cell repertoires in COVID-19. CDR3 length: 14 amino acids. Germline assignment: CDR1 LGHDT and CDR2 YNNKEL (reference sequence). The V end was cut by 4 bases, the J end by 4 bases, with 11 bases between. The method was immunoSEQ multiplex PCR; TCRdb's version includes in-frame clones alone and lacks a portion of them. Of around 170,000 clones in the sample, 89% were seen once. The material sequenced was peripheral blood. The rearrangement links TRBV3-1 (or the pseudogene TRBV3-2) to TRBJ1-5, with a weak D call TRBD1 (5 bases). This TCR was recovered from a man aged 18 to 29 who had recovered from COVID-19. CDR3 nucleotides: TGTGCCAGCAGCCCGAGAAGGGGAAATCAGCCCCAGCATTTT. As protein: CASSPRRGNQPQHF.